This T cell receptor beta chain was identified in a study of cytomegalovirus exposure and HLA in healthy donors. CDR1 is MDHEN, CDR2 SYDVKM, per germline. V was shortened by 6 bases and J by 5 bases, with 6 bases between the two germline ends. The CDR3 runs 11 residues. This table comes from immunoSEQ multiplex PCR, and its TCRdb copy is limited to in-frame clones, with some not included. Among roughly 180,000 clones listed, about nine tenths were seen once. The clonotype was recovered from a man aged 25-45 years in good health and CMV-seropositive. Sequenced material: PBMCs. The chain has TRBV28 and TRBJ2-3; no reliable D call. CDR3 nucleotides: TGTGCCAGCAGAAACAGAGATACGCAGTATTTT. This sequence encodes CASRNRDTQYF.